This is a list of T cell receptor beta chains from one sample in a study of blood T cell repertoires in COVID-19. Repertoires were generated with immunoSEQ multiplex PCR, while TCRdb's copy carries only in-frame clones and drops some. The data show roughly 230,000 clones, roughly 89% seen once. The sample was peripheral blood. The origin of the receptors is a woman in her fifties or sixties with COVID-19, enrolled during active disease. CDR3s include the opening cysteine and the closing phenylalanine or tryptophan. D genes are given only for firm matches. Some rows mark clone size as missing; the rest say once, few, many or name a class of expanded clone.

d_gene: TRBD1
j_gene: TRBJ2-7
v_gene: TRBV6-6
abundance: once
CDR3nt: TGTGCCAGCAGAAAGCCAACGGGGACAGGGTACTACGAGCAGTACTTC
CDR3aa: CASRKPTGTGYYEQYF

d_gene: .
j_gene: TRBJ2-3
v_gene: TRBV7-2
abundance: .
CDR3nt: TGTGCCAGCAGCTGGGGGGGCCAGGCAGATACGCAGTATTTT
CDR3aa: CASSWGGQADTQYF

d_gene: TRBD1
j_gene: TRBJ1-2
v_gene: TRBV4-1
abundance: .
CDR3nt: TGCGCCAGCAGACGGGACAGGAGAAACTATGGCTACACCTTC
CDR3aa: CASRRDRRNYGYTF

d_gene: TRBD1
j_gene: TRBJ2-7
v_gene: TRBV19
abundance: .
CDR3nt: TGTGCCACCCTGGGACAGGCCGAGCAGTACTTC
CDR3aa: CATLGQAEQYF

d_gene: TRBD2
j_gene: TRBJ2-2
v_gene: TRBV18
abundance: .
CDR3nt: TGTGCCAGCTCACCGAACCGGGGGGGCGCTCGGAGTTCGACCGGGGAGCTGTTTTTT
CDR3aa: CASSPNRGGARSSTGELFF

d_gene: .
j_gene: TRBJ2-5
v_gene: TRBV18
abundance: .
CDR3nt: TGTGCCAGCTCACAATTACAGGAACCTGGGCAAGAGACCCAGTACTTC
CDR3aa: CASSQLQEPGQETQYF

d_gene: .
j_gene: TRBJ1-5
v_gene: TRBV19
abundance: .
CDR3nt: TGTGCCAGTAGTATCTTCGGGTTTAGCAATCAGCCCCAGCATTTT
CDR3aa: CASSIFGFSNQPQHF

d_gene: TRBD1
j_gene: TRBJ1-1
v_gene: TRBV9
abundance: .
CDR3nt: TGTGCCAGCAGGGGGGACAGGGGTAAAAAAGCTCTGGACACTGAAGCTTTCTTT
CDR3aa: CASRGDRGKKALDTEAFF

d_gene: TRBD2
j_gene: TRBJ2-5
v_gene: TRBV7-2
abundance: .
CDR3nt: TGTGCCAGCAGCTTACGCGGGGGAGAGACCCAGTACTTC
CDR3aa: CASSLRGGETQYF

d_gene: .
j_gene: TRBJ2-7
v_gene: TRBV18
abundance: .
CDR3nt: TGTGCCAGCTCACCGACACGACCCTACGAGCAGTACTTC
CDR3aa: CASSPTRPYEQYF

d_gene: .
j_gene: TRBJ2-3
v_gene: TRBV6-4
abundance: .
CDR3nt: TGTGCCAGCAGTGATACAGGCACAGATACGCAGTATTTT
CDR3aa: CASSDTGTDTQYF

d_gene: TRBD1
j_gene: TRBJ2-5
v_gene: TRBV7-9
abundance: .
CDR3nt: TGTGCCAGCAGGGAGGGACAGGGACGAGGGGAGACCCAGTACTTC
CDR3aa: CASREGQGRGETQYF

d_gene: .
j_gene: TRBJ1-1
v_gene: TRBV4-1
abundance: .
CDR3nt: TGCGCCAGCAGCCAAGATTGGACACCAGAAGCTTTCTTT
CDR3aa: CASSQDWTPEAFF

d_gene: .
j_gene: TRBJ1-4
v_gene: TRBV6-5
abundance: .
CDR3nt: TGTGCCAGCAGCGATCTCGGGTCGGGAAATGAAAAACTGTTTTTT
CDR3aa: CASSDLGSGNEKLFF

d_gene: TRBD1
j_gene: TRBJ1-4
v_gene: TRBV6-5
abundance: .
CDR3nt: TGTGCCAGCAGGGAGGACAGGGGGATTGAAAAACTGTTTTTT
CDR3aa: CASREDRGIEKLFF

d_gene: TRBD2
j_gene: TRBJ2-1
v_gene: TRBV7-3
abundance: .
CDR3nt: TGTGCCAGCAGCTTAACACGTACTAGCGGGGGGGCCCACCATGAGCAGTTCTTC
CDR3aa: CASSLTRTSGGAHHEQFF

d_gene: TRBD1
j_gene: TRBJ2-5
v_gene: TRBV2
abundance: .
CDR3nt: TGTGCCAGCAGTGTCTGGGACAGGGTGGAGACCCAGTACTTC
CDR3aa: CASSVWDRVETQYF

d_gene: TRBD2
j_gene: TRBJ2-2
v_gene: TRBV5-8
abundance: .
CDR3nt: TGTGCCAGCAGCTTGGAGCCTGCGGGGGCCGGGGAGCTGTTTTTT
CDR3aa: CASSLEPAGAGELFF

d_gene: TRBD2
j_gene: TRBJ2-1
v_gene: TRBV7-9
abundance: .
CDR3nt: TGTGCCAGCAGCTTAACGGGACTAGCAGGGGATGAGCAGTTCTTC
CDR3aa: CASSLTGLAGDEQFF

d_gene: .
j_gene: TRBJ1-2
v_gene: TRBV4-3
abundance: .
CDR3nt: TGCGCCAGCAGCCAAGATCCGGGACAAATATTCTATGGCTACACCTTC
CDR3aa: CASSQDPGQIFYGYTF

d_gene: .
j_gene: TRBJ1-4
v_gene: TRBV11-2
abundance: .
CDR3nt: TGTGCCAGCAGCTTAGATGTCTACGGGGATAGCGAAAAACTGTTTTTT
CDR3aa: CASSLDVYGDSEKLFF

d_gene: TRBD1
j_gene: TRBJ1-1
v_gene: TRBV7-9
abundance: .
CDR3nt: TGTGCCAGCAGCCCAAGACAGGGACGGACATCAAACCGTGAAGCTTTCTTT
CDR3aa: CASSPRQGRTSNREAFF

d_gene: .
j_gene: TRBJ1-2
v_gene: TRBV18
abundance: once
CDR3nt: TGTGCCAGCTCACCTGGCAGCTATGGCTACACCTTC
CDR3aa: CASSPGSYGYTF

d_gene: TRBD1
j_gene: TRBJ2-3
v_gene: TRBV19
abundance: once
CDR3nt: TGTGCCAGCGCCGGGACAGGGGCCGATACGCAGTATTTT
CDR3aa: CASAGTGADTQYF

d_gene: TRBD1
j_gene: TRBJ1-5
v_gene: TRBV19
abundance: .
CDR3nt: TGTGCCACCCAGGACAGGGGCGGTCAGCCCCAGCATTTT
CDR3aa: CATQDRGGQPQHF

d_gene: TRBD2
j_gene: TRBJ2-1
v_gene: TRBV19
abundance: .
CDR3nt: TGTGCCAGTACTCTTAGCGGGGGCCTTACCTACAATGAGCAGTTCTTC
CDR3aa: CASTLSGGLTYNEQFF

d_gene: .
j_gene: TRBJ2-3
v_gene: TRBV7-2
abundance: .
CDR3nt: TGTGCCAGCAGCTTAGGGGGGCCCAACACAGATACGCAGTATTTT
CDR3aa: CASSLGGPNTDTQYF

d_gene: .
j_gene: TRBJ1-3
v_gene: TRBV5-3
abundance: .
CDR3nt: TGTGCCAGAAAGCGTCGTGGCTTCTCTGGAAACACCATATATTTT
CDR3aa: CARKRRGFSGNTIYF

d_gene: .
j_gene: TRBJ2-5
v_gene: TRBV3-1/TRBV3-2
abundance: once
CDR3nt: TGTGCCAGCAGCCCCTCGGCGGTAGCTCTGCGGCAAGAGACCCAGTACTTC
CDR3aa: CASSPSAVALRQETQYF

d_gene: TRBD1
j_gene: TRBJ1-4
v_gene: TRBV30
abundance: .
CDR3nt: TGTGCCTGGAACAGGGGAAGTGAAAAACTGTTTTTT
CDR3aa: CAWNRGSEKLFF

d_gene: .
j_gene: TRBJ2-7
v_gene: TRBV18
abundance: .
CDR3nt: TGTGCCAGCTCACAACAGGGAGGGTACGAGCAGTACTTC
CDR3aa: CASSQQGGYEQYF

d_gene: TRBD1
j_gene: TRBJ1-1
v_gene: TRBV5-1
abundance: .
CDR3nt: TGCGCCAGCAGCTTGGCTTTACACAGGGGGCGCGACACTGAAGCTTTCTTT
CDR3aa: CASSLALHRGRDTEAFF

d_gene: TRBD1
j_gene: TRBJ1-2
v_gene: TRBV19
abundance: .
CDR3nt: TGTGCCAGTAGTAGGGCAGTCCGGGACAGAGCCTACGGCTACACCTTC
CDR3aa: CASSRAVRDRAYGYTF

d_gene: TRBD1
j_gene: TRBJ2-7
v_gene: TRBV7-9
abundance: .
CDR3nt: TGTGCCAGCAGCCGCTTACAGGGGGGCGAGCAGTACTTC
CDR3aa: CASSRLQGGEQYF

d_gene: TRBD1
j_gene: TRBJ2-7
v_gene: TRBV7-2
abundance: .
CDR3nt: TGTGCCAGCAGCTTAGATTGGTGGCAGGGGGTCCACGAGCAGTACTTC
CDR3aa: CASSLDWWQGVHEQYF

d_gene: .
j_gene: TRBJ1-3
v_gene: TRBV6-6
abundance: .
CDR3nt: TGTGCCAGCCAAACAGGTGACTCTGGAAACACCATATATTTT
CDR3aa: CASQTGDSGNTIYF

d_gene: .
j_gene: TRBJ1-1
v_gene: TRBV11-3
abundance: .
CDR3nt: TGTGCCAGCAGCCCCGGGCGGGGGAAGAACACTGAAGCTTTCTTT
CDR3aa: CASSPGRGKNTEAFF

d_gene: .
j_gene: TRBJ1-1
v_gene: TRBV3-1/TRBV3-2
abundance: .
CDR3nt: TGTGCCAGCAGCCAAGGTGTTCAGAACACTGAAGCTTTCTTT
CDR3aa: CASSQGVQNTEAFF

d_gene: TRBD1
j_gene: TRBJ1-1
v_gene: TRBV5-4
abundance: .
CDR3nt: TGTGCCAGCAGCCCGAGGACAGGGTGGGACAACACTGAAGCTTTCTTT
CDR3aa: CASSPRTGWDNTEAFF

d_gene: TRBD1
j_gene: TRBJ1-1
v_gene: TRBV6-5
abundance: .
CDR3nt: TGTGCCAGCAGCGCGACAGGGGGTGTGGGCACTGAAGCTTTCTTT
CDR3aa: CASSATGGVGTEAFF

d_gene: .
j_gene: TRBJ1-3
v_gene: TRBV5-1
abundance: .
CDR3nt: TGCGCCAGCAGCTTGGGGGCCATCTCTGGAAACACCATATATTTT
CDR3aa: CASSLGAISGNTIYF

d_gene: .
j_gene: TRBJ1-2
v_gene: TRBV7-9
abundance: .
CDR3nt: TGTGCCAGCAGCTTAGGGACGCTCGGGGGTGGCTACACCTTC
CDR3aa: CASSLGTLGGGYTF

d_gene: .
j_gene: TRBJ2-3
v_gene: TRBV11-3
abundance: .
CDR3nt: TGTGCCAGCAGCTTAGGACAGACCACAGATACGCAGTATTTT
CDR3aa: CASSLGQTTDTQYF

d_gene: .
j_gene: TRBJ1-1
v_gene: TRBV19
abundance: once
CDR3nt: TGTGCCAGTAGACAACAGGGTACTGAAGCTTTCTTT
CDR3aa: CASRQQGTEAFF

d_gene: TRBD1
j_gene: TRBJ1-6
v_gene: TRBV3-1/TRBV3-2
abundance: .
CDR3nt: TGTGCCAGCAGCCAAGATTCGGGACAGGGGCTGGGGTCACCCCTCCACTTT
CDR3aa: CASSQDSGQGLGSPLHF

d_gene: .
j_gene: TRBJ1-5
v_gene: TRBV5-8
abundance: .
CDR3nt: TGTGCCAGCAGCTGGGGGCCTGACCAGCCCCAGCATTTT
CDR3aa: CASSWGPDQPQHF

d_gene: TRBD1
j_gene: TRBJ1-2
v_gene: TRBV7-2
abundance: .
CDR3nt: TGTGCCAGCAGCTCAACTCCGGGACAGAAGCCCTATGGCTACACCTTC
CDR3aa: CASSSTPGQKPYGYTF

d_gene: .
j_gene: TRBJ2-6
v_gene: TRBV11-2
abundance: .
CDR3nt: TGTGCCAGCAGCTTAGACCTTGGCGGGGGCGTCTCTGGGGCCAACGTCCTGACTTTC
CDR3aa: CASSLDLGGGVSGANVLTF

d_gene: TRBD2
j_gene: TRBJ2-1
v_gene: TRBV19
abundance: .
CDR3nt: TGTGCCAGTAACGCGGCGGGGGTAACCTACAATGAGCAGTTCTTC
CDR3aa: CASNAAGVTYNEQFF

d_gene: TRBD1
j_gene: TRBJ1-2
v_gene: TRBV6-5
abundance: once
CDR3nt: TGTGCCAGCAGAACCGGGACAGGGAGGGATGGCTACACCTTC
CDR3aa: CASRTGTGRDGYTF

d_gene: .
j_gene: TRBJ2-2
v_gene: TRBV4-3
abundance: once
CDR3nt: TGCGCCAGCAGCCAAGAGGCACAGAACACCGGGGAGCTGTTTTTT
CDR3aa: CASSQEAQNTGELFF

d_gene: TRBD1
j_gene: TRBJ1-5
v_gene: TRBV4-1
abundance: .
CDR3nt: TGCGCCAGCAGCCAAGATGACAGGGAGTACCAGCCCCAGCATTTT
CDR3aa: CASSQDDREYQPQHF

d_gene: TRBD1
j_gene: TRBJ1-1
v_gene: TRBV7-9
abundance: .
CDR3nt: TGTGCCAGCAGCTTACAACAGGGGCTGGGGGCTTTCTTT
CDR3aa: CASSLQQGLGAFF

d_gene: .
j_gene: TRBJ2-7
v_gene: TRBV30
abundance: once
CDR3nt: TGTGCCTGGAGTGGTATTGCCTACGAGCAGTACTTC
CDR3aa: CAWSGIAYEQYF

d_gene: TRBD1
j_gene: TRBJ1-6
v_gene: TRBV5-4
abundance: .
CDR3nt: TGTGCCAGCGGGACAGGGAGCTCCTATAATTCACCCCTCCACTTT
CDR3aa: CASGTGSSYNSPLHF